A single sample is the source of the 19 T cell receptor beta chains below, sequenced in a study of radiation and T cells in renal cell carcinoma. Specified time point: blood 2 weeks post-SBRT. The treatment denotes: 15 Gy SBRT to primary tumor, nephrectomy 4 weeks later. Clones were read by immunoSEQ multiplex PCR, and TCRdb kept only the in-frame ones, dropping some. The data contain roughly 150,000 clones, about nine tenths of them seen just once; the ten biggest clones take up 10% to 15%. The starting material was blood, obtained from a patient whose treatment included radiotherapy and nephrectomy. The receptors stem from a woman aged 50 to 65 with renal cell carcinoma.

This clone was observed once. The chain has TRBV25-1 and TRBJ1-4; D call uncertain. The CDR3 totals 13 residues. CDR1 and CDR2 (germline): MGHDK, SYGVNS. V lost 10 bases, J lost 1 base, and 10 bases lay in between. CDR3 nucleotide sequence: TGTGCCACTTCGGACGTAACTAATGAAAAACTGTTTTTT. It encodes CATSDVTNEKLFF.

The J gene is TRBJ1-4, the V gene TRBV15; D uncertain. This CDR3 region has 13 residues. Trimming removed 2 bases at V and 6 bases at J, with 7 bases between. Germline assignment: CDR1 LNHNV and CDR2 YYDKDF (reference sequence). The CDR3 bases are TGTGCCACCAGCAGATCCCCAGATGAAAAACTGTTTTTT. Its translation: CATSRSPDEKLFF.

This chain joins TRBV14 and TRBJ2-3; 8 bases align to TRBD2. Trimming took 2 bases from V and 1 from J; bases not matched to a gene: 8. CDR1 is SGHDN and CDR2 is FVKESK in the germline V gene. This CDR3 is built from 17 residues. The CDR3 region has the DNA TGTGCCAGCAGCCAACGGCCTGGAGCGGGGGGCACAGATACGCAGTATTTT. Its protein is CASSQRPGAGGTDTQYF.

The gene calls are TRBV4-1 and TRBJ2-3, with D possibly TRBD1 on 6 matching bases. The length of the CDR3 is 14 residues. V gave up 2 bases and J gave up 3 bases, with 9 bases separating them. Germline V gene data show CDR1 as MGHRA and CDR2 as YSYEKL. CDR3 sequence reads: CASSQPGDTDTQYF. In nucleotides, the CDR3 is TGCGCCAGCAGCCAACCAGGGGATACAGATACGCAGTATTTT.

V usage is TRBV5-8 and J usage is TRBJ2-1; perhaps TRBD1 as D (7 bases). Germline V gene data show CDR1 as SGHTS and CDR2 as YDEGEE. Between the trimmed V and J ends, which lost 5 bases and 5 bases, there was a span of 23 bases. The CDR3 totals 17 residues. CDR3 amino acids: CASRTNYQGGYHNEQFF. For the CDR3, the DNA is TGTGCCAGCAGAACTAACTATCAGGGGGGCTACCACAATGAGCAGTTCTTC.

The chain couples TRBV2 to TRBJ1-5, with a tentative D call TRBD1 (5 bases). The CDR3 has 16 residues. The V gene's germline CDR1 is SNHLY and CDR2 FYNNEI. The V gene lost 7 bases and the J gene lost 0 bases, with 16 bases spanning the gap. CDR3 region: CASKQATLYSNQPQHF. Here the CDR3 DNA reads TGTGCCAGCAAACAGGCTACTTTATATAGCAATCAGCCCCAGCATTTT.

J is TRBJ2-3 and V is TRBV2, with 11 bases lining up with TRBD2. CDR3 size: 16 residues. The J segment lost 4 bases and the V segment lost 5 bases, leaving 8 bases of the junction unmatched. Germline assignment: CDR1 SNHLY and CDR2 FYNNEI. The CDR3 region is CASSSRTSGGADTQYF. In DNA form, the CDR3 reads TGTGCCAGCAGTTCACGAACTAGCGGGGGTGCAGATACGCAGTATTTT.

The rearrangement links TRBV7-8 to TRBJ1-5; 8 nucleotides line up with TRBD1. This CDR3 region has 15 residues. CDR1 and CDR2 from the germline V gene are SGHVS and FQNEAQ. V shed 5 bases, J shed 2 bases, and the junction held 5 bases outside the gene matches. CDR3 DNA sequence: TGTGCCAGCAGCGATGGACAGGGAGGCAATCAGCCCCAGCATTTT. It is translated as CASSDGQGGNQPQHF.

Here the CDR3 reads CASSLPPPGHSPLHF. CDR3 nucleotides: TGTGCCAGCAGCTTACCCCCGCCGGGGCATTCACCCCTCCACTTT. The rearrangement links TRBV7-6 to TRBJ1-6; tentatively, D is TRBD1 (5 bases). V was pared by 2 bases and J by 8 bases, with 13 bases between. The CDR3 covers 15 residues. Per germline, CDR1 SGHVS and CDR2 FNYEAQ.

This clone was detected once. This sequence joins TRBV11-3 and TRBJ2-1, with 8 bases identical to TRBD2. Germline trimming cut 2 bases from V and 6 bases from J; bases unmatched to any gene: 6. The CDR3 covers 15 residues. Germline-derived CDR1 and CDR2 are SGHNT and YENEEA. The CDR3 DNA sequence: TGTGCCAGCAGCTTATTCGGGGGGGCCGGCAATGAGCAGTTCTTC. Translation gives CASSLFGGAGNEQFF.

The chain joins TRBV18 to TRBJ2-1; 8 positions match TRBD2. Germline values: CDR1 KGHSH, CDR2 LQKENI. Unmatched junction bases numbered 4, after V lost 6 bases and J lost 6 bases. This CDR3 contains 13 residues. The DNA for the CDR3 is TGTGCCAGCTCTCCGGCGGGGGGCAATGAGCAGTTCTTC. Its protein product is CASSPAGGNEQFF.

The rearrangement joins TRBV7-9 to TRBJ2-2, with TRBD2 identical over 11 bases. The V segment lost 5 bases and the J segment 5 bases; nucleotides outside the gene matches: 4. CDR1 and CDR2 (germline): SEHNR, FQNEAQ (reference sequence). CDR3 size: 15 residues. The CDR3 nucleotides read TGTGCCAGCAGCACCGGGACTAGCGGTACCGGGGAGCTGTTTTTT. Protein product: CASSTGTSGTGELFF. Full variable domain (outside the CDR3, taken from reference TRBV7-9 and TRBJ2-2): DTGVSQNPRHKITKRGQNVTFRCDPISEHNRLYWYRQTLGQGPEFLTYFQNEAQLEKSRLLSDRFSAERPKGSFSTLEIQRTEQGDSAMYLCASSTGTSGTGELFFGEGSRLTVL.

This clone was observed a single time. The rearrangement uses TRBV4-1 and TRBJ2-5; either TRBD1 or TRBD2 may fit D (6 bases each). Trimming pared 4 bases from V and 9 bases from J, leaving 21 bases between. Germline V lookup: CDR1 MGHRA, CDR2 YSYEKL. The CDR3 totals 15 residues. The CDR3 is CASSLAWGAQDAQYF. The CDR3 DNA sequence: TGCGCCAGCAGCCTAGCCTGGGGGGCCCAAGATGCCCAGTACTTC.

The chain couples TRBV9 to TRBJ2-3, with TRBD2 as a possible D gene (5 bases). V was cut by 3 bases and J by 6 bases, with 17 bases left in between. The CDR3 has 15 residues. The germline gives CDR1 SGDLS, CDR2 YYNGEE. The DNA for the CDR3 is TGTGCCAGCAGCGGAGACCCCGGAGGTAGTGATACGCAGTATTTT. This codes for CASSGDPGGSDTQYF.

The rearrangement links TRBV19 to TRBJ1-1; 11 nucleotides align to TRBD1. CDR3 length: 17 amino acids. Per the germline V gene, CDR1 is LNHDA and CDR2 is SQIVND (reference sequence). The V gene end was trimmed by 1 base and the J gene end by 3 bases; junction bases not matched to a gene: 7. The CDR3, as DNA: TGTGCCAGTAGTATAGTCGCCGGGACAGGGGGAGACACTGAAGCTTTCTTT. Encoded protein: CASSIVAGTGGDTEAFF.

The chain is built from TRBV19 and TRBJ1-2; maybe TRBD1 (6 bases). The V end was cut by 4 bases, the J end by 2 bases, with 14 bases between. CDR3 length: 15 amino acids. Germline V gene sequence: CDR1 LNHDA, CDR2 SQIVND (reference sequence). The CDR3 loop reads CASSTGQPKNYGYTF. Written as DNA, the CDR3 is TGTGCCAGTAGTACCGGACAGCCAAAAAACTATGGCTACACCTTC.

This clone was found a few times. This rearrangement joins TRBV6-4 to TRBJ2-2, with D unclear. The CDR3 is 13 residues long. Germline CDR1 is MRHNA and CDR2 is SNTAGT. V gave up 2 bases and J gave up 3 bases, with 4 bases separating them. The CDR3 bases are TGTGCCAGCAGTGACAGGGACACCGGGGAGCTGTTTTTT. Translation: CASSDRDTGELFF.

The rearrangement links TRBV4-1 to TRBJ1-2; D unclear. The ends were cut back, 0 bases at V and 4 bases at J, with 9 bases in the middle. This CDR3 has 14 residues. Germline V gives CDR1 MGHRA, CDR2 YSYEKL. As DNA, the CDR3 is TGCGCCAGCAGCCAAGATAACGGATTCTATGGCTACACCTTC. Amino acids: CASSQDNGFYGYTF.

This sequence joins TRBV11-2 and TRBJ2-1, with 9 nucleotides matching TRBD1. Germline loops: CDR1 SGHAT, CDR2 FQNNGV. J gave up 8 bases and V 6 bases, and 11 bases lay outside the gene matches. The CDR3 runs 15 residues. The CDR3 sequence is CASRRPGQGSDEQFF. The CDR3 DNA reads TGTGCCAGCAGGAGGCCGGGACAGGGTTCAGATGAGCAGTTCTTC.